These 16 T cell receptor beta chains were all obtained from the same sample, sequenced in a study of T cells in women clearing cervical HPV infection. Clones were sequenced by immunoSEQ multiplex PCR, and TCRdb holds only the in-frame ones, with some missing. This sample's clone table lists under 25,000 clones. Material for sequencing was blood buffy coat. These receptors were obtained from a woman between 18 and 69 years old with a cervical HPV16 infection that either progressed to CIN3+ or cleared (not recorded which).

This CDR3 is CASSSEQGAVTEAFF. The covered CDR3 bases are TGTGCCAGCTCATCCGAACAGGGGGCGGTCACTGAA. The chain has TRBV18 and TRBJ1-1, with 9 bases that match TRBD1. The read terminates 3 residues before the CDR3 end, so the remaining end is supplied by the germline J gene. V was pared by 5 bases and J by 4 bases, with 8 bases of the junction left unmatched. CDR1 is KGHSH, CDR2 LQKENI, per germline. This CDR3 has 15 amino acids.

Details on this clone: The CDR3 goes on 3 residues after the read ends, and that part is filled in from the germline J gene. This chain uses TRBV2 with TRBJ2-5, with TRBD2 matching 10 bases. Per the germline V gene, CDR1 is SNHLY and CDR2 is FYNNEI. V was pared by 5 bases and J by 7 bases, with 13 bases of the junction left unmatched. This CDR3 has 16 amino acids. This CDR3 is CASSIVAGGPLGTQYF. The CDR3 bases that were read are TGTGCCAGCAGTATTGTAGCGGGGGGCCCTCTGGGGACC. The full variable domain, with the rest looked up from reference TRBV2 and TRBJ2-5, is EPEVTQTPSHQVTQMGQEVILRCVPISNHLYFYWYRQILGQKVEFLVSFYNNEISEKSEIFDDQFSVERPDGSNFTLKIRSTKLEDSAMYFCASSIVAGGPLGTQYFGPGTRLLVL.

Points on this clone: The read gets to within 3 residues of the CDR3 end, and the germline J gene fills in the rest. V gene TRBV7-2 combines with J gene TRBJ1-5; the D gene is possibly TRBD1 (5 bases). Germline loops: CDR1 SGHTA, CDR2 FQGNSA. V lost 5 bases to trimming and J lost 0 bases, with 11 bases between them. The CDR3 is 15 residues long. The DNA read from the CDR3 is TGTGCCAGCAGCCTTAACAGGAATAGCAATCAGCCC. It is translated as CASSLNRNSNQP. The whole CDR3 protein reads CASSLNRNSNQPQHF. Complete variable domain (other parts from reference TRBV7-2 and TRBJ1-5): GAGVSQSPSNKVTEKGKDVELRCDPISGHTALYWYRQSLGQGLEFLIYFQGNSAPDKSGLPSDRFSAERTGGSVSTLTIQRTQQEDSAVYLCASSLNRNSNQPQHFGDGTRLSIL.

As for this clone: The read falls 3 residues short of the CDR3 end, and the missing part is taken from the germline J gene. The rearrangement links TRBV20-1 to TRBJ2-3; D is unresolved. The germline V gene has CDR1 DFQATT and CDR2 SNEGSKA (reference sequence). This CDR3 comprises 12 residues. Trimming pared 6 bases from V and 2 bases from J, leaving 9 bases between. The CDR3 bases that were read are TGCAGTGCGCGAGAGTCCACAGATACG. Translation: CSARESTDT. The whole CDR3 protein reads CSARESTDTQYF.

Worth noting for this clone: The read ends 3 residues early relative to the CDR3; the germline J gene fills the gap. V usage is TRBV19 and J usage is TRBJ2-3; 9 bases agree with TRBD2. This CDR3 has 15 amino acids. The germline V gene has CDR1 LNHDA and CDR2 SQIVND (reference sequence). J gave up 3 bases and V 7 bases, and 8 bases lay outside the gene matches. The CDR3 spells CASILRGGTTDTQYF. The covered CDR3 bases are TGTGCCAGTATCCTGCGGGGGGGCACAACAGATACG. Full variable domain (missing parts from reference TRBV19 and TRBJ2-3): DGGITQSPKYLFRKEGQNVTLSCEQNLNHDAMYWYRQDPGQGLRLIYYSQIVNDFQKGDIAEGYSVSREKKESFPLTVTSAQKNPTAFYLCASILRGGTTDTQYFGPGTRLTVL.

As to this clone: Its ends do not fully match the called genes, so a read error is possible. From the germline J gene comes the end of the CDR3, since the read stops 3 residues before it. The chain employs TRBV4-2 and TRBJ1-6; possible D gene TRBD1, 5 bases. This CDR3 is built from 15 residues. Germline CDR1 and CDR2: LGHNA and YNFKEQ. CDR3 amino acids: CASSQEQGILSPLHF. The part of the CDR3 DNA that was read is TGCGCCAGCAGCCAAGAGCAGGGAATTTTGTCACCC.

As to this clone: The read gets to within 3 residues of the CDR3 end, and the germline J gene fills in the rest. The rearrangement links TRBV5-1 to TRBJ2-5; perhaps TRBD2 as D (5 bases). CDR3 size: 15 residues. The V gene's germline CDR1 is SGHRS and CDR2 YFSETQ. V gave up 4 bases and J gave up 3 bases, with 16 bases separating them. Partial CDR3 DNA: TGCGCCAGCAGCGGCGAGGGTCAACCCGAAGAGACC. This translates into CASSGEGQPEET. The CDR3 as a whole reads CASSGEGQPEETQYF.

With regard to this clone: The read ends 3 residues shy of where the CDR3 ends; the end is completed using the germline J gene. The chain uses TRBV30 and TRBJ1-1; D is unresolved. This CDR3 spans 12 amino acids. The V gene's germline CDR1 is GTSNPN and CDR2 SVGIG (reference sequence). Between the trimmed V and J ends, which lost 2 bases and 5 bases, there was a span of 9 bases. The sequenced part of the CDR3 DNA is TGTGCCTGGAGTAGGCATCTTACTGAA. Translating gives CAWSRHLTE. The whole CDR3 is CAWSRHLTEAFF.

On this clone itself: The sequenced fragment ends 3 residues before the CDR3 boundary, so the rest is inferred from the germline J gene. This chain uses TRBV12-3 or TRBV12-4 with TRBJ1-6; TRBD1 matches 7 bases. The CDR3 contains 18 residues. Trimming cost V 7 bases and J 4 bases; bases outside gene matches: 16. This CDR3 reads CASTSVGTGAGYNSPLHF. The sequenced CDR3 bases are TGTGCCAGCACCTCAGTAGGTACAGGGGCGGGATATAATTCACCC.

Regarding this clone: Sequencing ends 3 residues short of the CDR3 end; the germline J gene provides the rest. V and J are TRBV18 and TRBJ2-1; 10 bases agree with TRBD2. Losses at the gene ends were 3 bases for V and 4 bases for J; bases not matched to a gene: 9. CDR3 length equals 17 residues. Germline loops: CDR1 KGHSH, CDR2 LQKENI. CDR3 protein: CASSPSSSGGAYNEQFF. The covered CDR3 bases are TGTGCCAGCTCACCGTCCTCTAGCGGGGGCGCGTACAATGAG.

As concerns this clone: The read falls 3 residues short of the CDR3 end, and the missing part is taken from the germline J gene. V usage is TRBV19 and J usage is TRBJ1-6; D call uncertain. The CDR3 length is 15 residues. Trimming removed 6 bases from V and 0 bases from J, with 9 bases in between. Germline V CDR1 and CDR2: LNHDA, SQIVND (reference sequence). The sequenced CDR3 bases are TGTGCCAGTAGCCCTCCAGGCTCCTATAATTCACCC. Translated, it gives CASSPPGSYNSP. The entire CDR3 protein reads CASSPPGSYNSPLHF.

According to its frequency, this clone is medium-sized. The sequence runs out 3 residues before the end of the CDR3; the remainder is reconstructed from the germline J gene. This chain uses TRBV19 with TRBJ2-3; 7 bases fit TRBD2. CDR1 and CDR2 from the germline V gene are LNHDA and SQIVND (reference sequence). The CDR3 runs 14 residues. Trimming cost V 5 bases and J 1 base; bases outside gene matches: 3. CDR3 DNA (partial): TGTGCCAGTAGTCCTCGGGGGGGCACAGATACG. Its protein product is CASSPRGGTDT. The full CDR3 sequence reads CASSPRGGTDTQYF.

To note about this clone: The read halts 3 residues ahead of the CDR3 end, with the missing end drawn from the germline J gene. The chain is built from TRBV10-3 and TRBJ2-5; 9 bases are shared with TRBD2. V lost 0 bases and J lost 1; bases outside the gene matches: 6. The CDR3 runs 17 residues. The germline V gene has CDR1 ENHRY and CDR2 SYGVKD. CDR3 protein: CAISESLRGGIQETQYF. CDR3 DNA, as far as it was read: TGTGCCATCAGTGAGTCGTTGCGGGGGGGGATCCAAGAGACC.

Details on this clone: The CDR3 end is not reached by the read, which stops 3 residues before it; the germline J gene fills it in. The chain recombines TRBV4-1 with TRBJ2-7, with 7 bases identical to TRBD2. The V and J ends lost 1 base and 0 bases, in that order; junction bases with no gene match: 3. This CDR3 comprises 15 residues. Germline-derived CDR1 and CDR2 are MGHRA and YSYEKL. The CDR3 protein is CASSQVWGGSYEQYF. The part of the CDR3 DNA that was read is TGCGCCAGCAGCCAAGTCTGGGGGGGCTCCTACGAG.

As regards this clone: The sequenced fragment ends 3 residues before the CDR3 boundary, so the rest is inferred from the germline J gene. The V and J genes are TRBV20-1 and TRBJ1-3, with 8 bases identical to TRBD1. This CDR3 has 14 amino acids. The J segment lost 3 bases and the V segment lost 6 bases, leaving 7 bases of the junction unmatched. Germline V gives CDR1 DFQATT, CDR2 SNEGSKA (reference sequence). Here the CDR3 reads CSADRTGSGNTIYF. The covered CDR3 bases are TGCAGTGCCGATCGGACAGGGAGTGGAAACACC.

The covered CDR3 bases are TGTGCCAGTAGTGCTCCGGGACAGGGGCGTCCCGGGGAG. It specifies CASSAPGQGRPGE. The full CDR3 protein is CASSAPGQGRPGELFF. The V call is TRBV19, the J call TRBJ2-2, with 10 bases fitting TRBD1. The read ends 3 residues early relative to the CDR3; the germline J gene fills the gap. There are 16 residues in the CDR3. In germline, CDR1 is LNHDA, CDR2 SQIVND (reference sequence). V was clipped by 5 bases and J by 6 bases; unmatched bases: 9. The full variable domain, rest sourced from reference TRBV19 and TRBJ2-2, is DGGITQSPKYLFRKEGQNVTLSCEQNLNHDAMYWYRQDPGQGLRLIYYSQIVNDFQKGDIAEGYSVSREKKESFPLTVTSAQKNPTAFYLCASSAPGQGRPGELFFGEGSRLTVL.